The 30 T cell receptor beta chains listed next were all sequenced from one sample in a study of T cell responses to AZD1222 COVID-19 vaccine. The method was immunoSEQ multiplex PCR; TCRdb's version includes in-frame clones alone and lacks a portion of them. The profile shows about 160,000 clones, around nine tenths of them singletons. This sample comprised peripheral blood, obtained on day 0 of AZD1222 vaccination. All receptors derive from an adult in good health.

The chain combines TRBV28 with TRBJ1-4, with 7 nucleotides matching TRBD1. The V and J ends lost 6 bases and 8 bases, in that order; junction bases with no gene match: 9. The CDR3 is 14 residues long. Germline V gene data show CDR1 as MDHEN and CDR2 as SYDVKM. The CDR3 DNA reads TGTGCCAGCAGATTAGACAGGGACCACGAAAAACTGTTTTTT. Translated, it gives CASRLDRDHEKLFF.

The chain recombines TRBV9 with TRBJ2-1, with a tentative D call TRBD2 (6 bases). This CDR3 contains 14 residues. V lost 2 bases to trimming and J lost 10 bases, with 16 bases between them. Germline-derived CDR1 and CDR2 are SGDLS and YYNGEE. The CDR3 is CASSVGGVAWEQFF. CDR3 nucleotide sequence: TGTGCCAGCAGCGTTGGCGGGGTGGCGTGGGAGCAGTTCTTC.

The V call is TRBV5-4, the J call TRBJ1-6; D uncertain. V was clipped by 0 bases and J by 7 bases, with 8 bases between them. The CDR3 consists of 14 residues. Per germline, CDR1 SGHNT and CDR2 YYREEE (reference sequence). In nucleotides, the CDR3 is TGTGCCAGCAGCTTGGAACCTCTAAATTCACCCCTCCACTTT. It specifies CASSLEPLNSPLHF.

The chain is built from TRBV5-1 and TRBJ2-1; D may correspond to TRBD1 or TRBD2 (5 bases each). CDR3 length: 14 amino acids. Germline CDR1 and CDR2: SGHRS and YFSETQ. The V and J ends lost 4 bases and 5 bases respectively, with 13 bases between them. The CDR3 region has the DNA TGCGCCAGCAGCCCCCGGGACGGCCACAATGAGCAGTTCTTC. This gives the protein CASSPRDGHNEQFF. The full variable domain, its missing parts supplied by reference TRBV5-1 and TRBJ2-1, is KAGVTQTPRYLIKTRGQQVTLSCSPISGHRSVSWYQQTPGQGLQFLFEYFSETQRNKGNFPGRFSGRQFSNSRSEMNVSTLELGDSALYLCASSPRDGHNEQFFGPGTRLTVL.

This clone came up once. This chain connects TRBV5-1 to TRBJ2-2, with TRBD2 identical over 7 bases. The length of the CDR3 is 17 residues. The trim removed 5 bases at V and 2 bases at J, leaving 12 bases unmatched. Per the germline V gene, CDR1 is SGHRS and CDR2 is YFSETQ. This chain's CDR3 is CASSRRGSGVNTGELFF. CDR3 DNA sequence: TGCGCCAGCAGTCGCCGGGGGAGCGGGGTTAACACCGGGGAGCTGTTTTTT.

The CDR3 DNA sequence: TGTGCCAGCTCATATGGACTAGCGGGAGGGCAGGACAATGAGCAGTTCTTC. This codes for CASSYGLAGGQDNEQFF. V and J are TRBV18 and TRBJ2-1, with 15 bases identical to TRBD2. The CDR3 has 17 residues. Germline assignment: CDR1 KGHSH and CDR2 LQKENI. The V segment lost 5 bases and the J segment 5 bases; nucleotides outside the gene matches: 7.

This sequence joins TRBV6-4 and TRBJ1-6, with TRBD1 as a possible D gene (5 bases). V lost 6 bases to trimming and J lost 9 bases, with 15 bases between them. The CDR3 totals 14 residues. Germline V gives CDR1 MRHNA, CDR2 SNTAGT. The CDR3 spells CASSTSWGGSPLHF. The CDR3 coding sequence is TGTGCCAGCAGCACTTCCTGGGGGGGTTCACCCCTCCACTTT.

The V gene is TRBV10-3, the J gene TRBJ1-1; D gene unclear. The CDR3 runs 14 residues. Germline loops: CDR1 ENHRY, CDR2 SYGVKD. V lost 10 bases and J lost 4, with 19 bases in between. The CDR3 nucleotides are TGTGCCACACAACGCGGGCCCCCGGGCACTGAAGCTTTCTTT. Protein product: CATQRGPPGTEAFF.

The CDR3 sequence: CASSPGTPPSTDTQYF. The CDR3, as DNA: TGTGCCAGCAGTCCCGGGACTCCACCTAGCACAGATACGCAGTATTTT. The genes are TRBV28 and TRBJ2-3, with D perhaps TRBD2 (6 bases). V was shortened by 5 bases and J by 0 bases, with 15 bases between the two germline ends. This CDR3 comprises 16 residues. Looked up from germline, CDR1 is MDHEN and CDR2 is SYDVKM. The complete variable domain, with remaining parts taken from reference TRBV28 and TRBJ2-3, reads DVKVTQSSRYLVKRTGEKVFLECVQDMDHENMFWYRQDPGLGLRLIYFSYDVKMKEKGDIPEGYSVSREKKERFSLILESASTNQTSMYLCASSPGTPPSTDTQYFGPGTRLTVL.

The chain combines TRBV2 with TRBJ1-5, with a weak D call TRBD1 (6 bases). Germline V gene data show CDR1 as SNHLY and CDR2 as FYNNEI. The CDR3 loop spans 14 amino acids. V dropped 5 bases and J dropped 1 base, with 9 bases sitting between them. The CDR3 loop is CASSKDRSNQPQHF. For the CDR3, the DNA is TGTGCCAGCAGTAAGGACAGAAGCAATCAGCCCCAGCATTTT.

This chain connects TRBV6-5 to TRBJ1-2; D call uncertain. Deletions cut 5 bases from V and 3 bases from J, with 16 bases between. This CDR3 contains 15 residues. CDR1 is MNHEY, CDR2 SVGAGI, per germline. CDR3 DNA: TGTGCCAGCAGTCAACAAGGCCGGACGTACTATGGCTACACCTTC. Protein sequence: CASSQQGRTYYGYTF.

The chain joins TRBV20-1 to TRBJ1-2; TRBD1 is a possible D gene (5 bases). The germline V gene has CDR1 DFQATT and CDR2 SNEGSKA (reference sequence). This CDR3 contains 13 residues. The V end lost 3 bases, the J end lost 1 base, and 9 bases lay between the germline ends. The CDR3 reads CSASEQVNYGYTF. CDR3 DNA: TGCAGTGCTAGTGAACAGGTTAACTATGGCTACACCTTC.

This clone was recorded once. The chain combines TRBV18 with TRBJ2-2; D not resolved. Germline CDR1 and CDR2: KGHSH and LQKENI. The CDR3 covers 13 residues. The germline V and J ends were trimmed by 4 bases and 6 bases, with 9 bases remaining between them. DNA for the CDR3: TGTGCCAGCTCACTATCCGGTCCCGGGGAGCTGTTTTTT. Translation: CASSLSGPGELFF.

This clone was observed once. The chain has TRBV5-1 and TRBJ2-3, with D possibly TRBD2 on 5 matching bases. The ends were cut back, 0 bases at V and 1 base at J, with 12 bases in the middle. The V gene's germline CDR1 is SGHRS and CDR2 YFSETQ. This CDR3 contains 16 residues. The CDR3 nucleotides are TGCGCCAGCAGCTTGGCCGTCGGGGTCGGCACAGATACGCAGTATTTT. Translation gives CASSLAVGVGTDTQYF.

The chain joins TRBV5-8 to TRBJ1-6; no firm D call. Germline V lookup: CDR1 SGHTS, CDR2 YDEGEE. The CDR3 is made up of 15 amino acids. Trimming shortened V by 0 bases and J by 7 bases, and 11 bases separated the two germline ends. The CDR3 region has the DNA TGTGCCAGCAGCTTGGTTAAAGGAAAGAATTCACCCCTCCACTTT. It encodes CASSLVKGKNSPLHF.

The chain uses TRBV7-9 and TRBJ2-7; D remains ambiguous. Per germline, CDR1 SEHNR and CDR2 FQNEAQ (reference sequence). Trimming took off 3 bases at V and 2 bases at J, with 20 bases between the two ends. The CDR3 totals 17 residues. For the CDR3, the DNA is TGTGCCAGCAGCTTTGCCACCGGCAGAGAAAGCCCCTACGAGCAGTACTTC. Its protein is CASSFATGRESPYEQYF.

Comment on this clone: The sample contains more than one DNA sequence encoding this CDR3. The rearrangement uses TRBV2 and TRBJ2-5; D unclear. Germline V CDR1 and CDR2: SNHLY, FYNNEI. The CDR3 length is 11 residues. V gave up 5 bases and J gave up 2 bases, with 3 bases separating them. CDR3 amino acids: CASSQQETQYF. CDR3 nucleotide sequence: TGTGCCAGCAGTCAACAAGAGACCCAGTACTTC.

The chain is built from TRBV19 and TRBJ1-5; 11 bases align to TRBD1. Germline lookup yields CDR1 LNHDA and CDR2 SQIVND (reference sequence). This CDR3 has 18 residues. The V segment lost 3 bases and the J segment 1 base; nucleotides outside the gene matches: 8. CDR3 sequence reads: CASSIRTGGSSSNQPQHF. Written as DNA, the CDR3 is TGTGCCAGTAGTATCAGGACAGGGGGCTCGAGCAGCAATCAGCCCCAGCATTTT. The full variable domain, its missing parts supplied by reference TRBV19 and TRBJ1-5, is DGGITQSPKYLFRKEGQNVTLSCEQNLNHDAMYWYRQDPGQGLRLIYYSQIVNDFQKGDIAEGYSVSREKKESFPLTVTSAQKNPTAFYLCASSIRTGGSSSNQPQHFGDGTRLSIL.

This chain uses TRBV7-2 with TRBJ2-7; 13 bases are a match to TRBD2. The CDR3 contains 15 residues. V trimming: 5 bases; J trimming: 4 bases; junction bases outside the gene matches: 5. CDR1 is SGHTA, CDR2 FQGNSA, per germline. For the CDR3, the DNA is TGTGCCAGCAGCCCAGAACTAGCGGGGGGGTACGAGCAGTACTTC. It is translated as CASSPELAGGYEQYF.

J is TRBJ2-7 and V is TRBV28, with D perhaps given as TRBD1 or TRBD2 (6 bases each). The CDR3 extends over 12 amino acids. CDR1 is MDHEN and CDR2 is SYDVKM in the germline V gene. Between the trimmed V and J ends, which lost 6 bases and 4 bases, there was a span of 10 bases. In DNA, the CDR3 is TGTGCCAGCAGAAGGGGGGTTTACGAGCAGTACTTC. Its protein is CASRRGVYEQYF.

The V call is TRBV5-1, the J call TRBJ1-1; no clear D. Trimming took 4 bases from V and 4 from J, leaving 14 bases between them. Germline V lookup: CDR1 SGHRS, CDR2 YFSETQ. The CDR3 is made up of 14 amino acids. The CDR3 loop reads CASSLVDSGTEAFF. The CDR3 bases are TGCGCCAGCAGCCTCGTCGATAGTGGCACTGAAGCTTTCTTT.

This sequence joins TRBV19 and TRBJ2-1, with TRBD1 identical over 7 bases. Trimming took 1 base from V and 4 from J; bases not matched to a gene: 4. This CDR3 is built from 15 residues. The germline CDR1 and CDR2 sequences are LNHDA and SQIVND (reference sequence). CDR3 in DNA: TGTGCCAGTAGTATAGTTTCGACAGGGTACAATGAGCAGTTCTTC. Translating gives CASSIVSTGYNEQFF.

V gene TRBV5-1 combines with J gene TRBJ2-6; TRBD1 matches at 8 bases. Germline assignment: CDR1 SGHRS and CDR2 YFSETQ. J was trimmed by 0 bases and V by 4 bases; bases with no gene match: 9. The CDR3 spans 18 residues. In DNA, the CDR3 is TGCGCCAGCAGCAGATCGGGACAGGTAGACTCTGGGGCCAACGTCCTGACTTTC. This translates into CASSRSGQVDSGANVLTF.

The chain combines TRBV24-1 with TRBJ2-7; 12 bases match TRBD1. Unmatched junction bases numbered 5, after V lost 0 bases and J lost 6 bases. The CDR3 totals 16 residues. CDR1 is KGHDR and CDR2 is SFDVKD in the germline V gene. Here the CDR3 DNA reads TGTGCCACCAGTGATTTGAGGGGACAGGGGGCCTTCGAGCAGTACTTC. Translated: CATSDLRGQGAFEQYF.

The chain joins TRBV7-8 to TRBJ2-7, with D possibly TRBD2 on 5 matching bases. Germline assignment: CDR1 SGHVS and CDR2 FQNEAQ. Trimming stripped 1 base from V and 5 bases from J, with 9 bases between. The CDR3 extends over 13 amino acids. The CDR3 is CASSLGVANEQYF. As DNA, the CDR3 is TGTGCCAGCAGCTTAGGGGTAGCGAACGAGCAGTACTTC.

The rearrangement uses TRBV27 and TRBJ2-6; D is ambiguous. The CDR3 loop spans 15 amino acids. Germline V lookup: CDR1 MNHEY, CDR2 SMNVEV (reference sequence). Trimming shortened V by 6 bases and J by 1 base, and 10 bases separated the two germline ends. CDR3 protein: CASRRTASGANVLTF. The CDR3 nucleotides are TGTGCCAGCAGAAGGACGGCTTCTGGGGCCAACGTCCTGACTTTC.

This chain uses TRBV9 with TRBJ1-1; 8 bases are a match to TRBD1. Germline CDR1 is SGDLS and CDR2 is YYNGEE. The CDR3 length is 15 residues. Trimming cost V 0 bases and J 5 bases; bases outside gene matches: 6. The CDR3 region has the DNA TGTGCCAGCAGCGTAGGGCAGGGGGCTCTAACTGAAGCTTTCTTT. This gives the protein CASSVGQGALTEAFF.

The V and J genes are TRBV27 and TRBJ1-5; D is unclear. CDR3 length: 14 residues. Between the trimmed V and J ends, which lost 7 bases and 3 bases, there was a span of 13 bases. Germline CDR1 reads MNHEY; CDR2 reads SMNVEV (reference sequence). The CDR3 reads CASNFDNYNQPQHF. Here the CDR3 DNA reads TGTGCCAGCAACTTCGACAATTACAATCAGCCCCAGCATTTT.

DNA of the CDR3: TGTGCCAGCAGTTTTAGCGGGGGGAGATCTTTTACGCAGTATTTT. Translated: CASSFSGGRSFTQYF. This chain joins TRBV28 and TRBJ2-3, with 10 bases lining up with TRBD2. With 3 bases clipped from V and 8 bases from J, the junction kept 8 bases outside the gene matches. Germline values: CDR1 MDHEN, CDR2 SYDVKM. The CDR3 contains 15 residues.

V usage is TRBV5-4 and J usage is TRBJ2-7; a possible D gene is TRBD1 (6 bases). V lost 0 bases and J 6 bases, leaving 10 bases between the germline ends. The CDR3 has 13 amino acids. The V gene's germline CDR1 is SGHNT and CDR2 YYREEE (reference sequence). Here the CDR3 reads CASSLDRVGEQYF. The CDR3 DNA reads as TGTGCCAGCAGCTTGGACAGGGTCGGCGAGCAGTACTTC.